This entry lists 22 T cell receptor beta chains sequenced from one sample in a study of T cells after yellow fever vaccination. TCRdb ran MiXCR on the 5' RACE reads and lists one entry per CDR3 protein. The table records more than 110,000 distinct CDR3 sequences, 6.6% of them present only once. The material sequenced was CD4+ T cells sorted from PBMCs, taken 10 days after the yellow fever booster vaccination. These receptors came from a man aged 25-45 years who received the YFV17D yellow fever vaccine.

This clonotype occurred many times. This chain joins TRBV20-1 and TRBJ2-5, with 11 bases fitting TRBD2. The CDR3 spans 16 residues. Germline V CDR1 and CDR2: DFQATT, SNEGSKA (reference sequence). Trimming cost V 3 bases and J 4 bases; bases outside gene matches: 10. The CDR3 DNA reads as TGCAGTGCTAGCCTAGAACGACTAGCGGGAACAGAGACCCAGTACTTC. Translation: CSASLERLAGTETQYF.

The V gene is TRBV29-1, the J gene TRBJ2-7; 13 nucleotides line up with TRBD2. Germline CDR1 SQVTM, CDR2 ANQGSEA. This CDR3 has 16 residues. Unmatched junction bases numbered 8, after V lost 1 base and J lost 5 bases. CDR3 sequence (DNA): TGCAGCGTTGAAGGGACTAGCGGGAGCCCATCGGACGAGCAGTACTTC. It encodes CSVEGTSGSPSDEQYF.

The genes are TRBV29-1 and TRBJ2-1, with 9 bases matching TRBD2. Per the germline V gene, CDR1 is SQVTM and CDR2 is ANQGSEA. The CDR3 runs to 15 residues. The V segment lost 6 bases and the J segment 5 bases; nucleotides outside the gene matches: 11. CDR3 nucleotides: TGCAGCGTCCTCCCAAGGGTAGCGGGGGACAATGAGCAGTTCTTC. Translation: CSVLPRVAGDNEQFF.

This clonotype was found many times. This rearrangement joins TRBV5-1 to TRBJ1-1; D call uncertain. Germline assignment: CDR1 SGHRS and CDR2 YFSETQ. Trimming stripped 4 bases from V and 1 base from J, with 8 bases between. CDR3 length: 13 amino acids. The chain's CDR3 is CASSVEGNTEAFF. In DNA, the CDR3 is TGCGCCAGCAGCGTAGAGGGGAACACTGAAGCTTTCTTT. The complete variable domain, with remaining parts taken from reference TRBV5-1 and TRBJ1-1, reads KAGVTQTPRYLIKTRGQQVTLSCSPISGHRSVSWYQQTPGQGLQFLFEYFSETQRNKGNFPGRFSGRQFSNSRSEMNVSTLELGDSALYLCASSVEGNTEAFFGQGTRLTVV.

This clonotype was recorded at least ten times. The chain recombines TRBV6-5 with TRBJ2-4; TRBD2 is a possible D gene (6 bases). V was clipped by 6 bases and J by 3 bases, with 21 bases between them. This CDR3 comprises 17 residues. CDR1 is MNHEY and CDR2 is SVGAGI in the germline V gene. DNA of the CDR3: TGTGCCAGCAGGCGCACGGGGCCCAGCGGGCACAAAAACATTCAGTACTTC. It codes for CASRRTGPSGHKNIQYF.

Ten or more counts support this clonotype. This rearrangement joins TRBV18 to TRBJ2-4; maybe TRBD1 (6 bases). Germline values: CDR1 KGHSH, CDR2 LQKENI. V was pared by 6 bases and J by 4 bases, with 16 bases between. The CDR3 consists of 15 residues. CDR3 residues: CASSRRDTSKNIQYF. The CDR3 region has the DNA TGTGCCAGCTCCAGAAGGGACACCTCAAAAAACATTCAGTACTTC.

This clonotype was seen at least ten times. The V and J genes are TRBV29-1 and TRBJ2-7; 15 nucleotides align to TRBD2. CDR3 size: 18 residues. Per germline, CDR1 SQVTM and CDR2 ANQGSEA. Trimming took 0 bases from V and 4 from J; bases not matched to a gene: 10. The CDR3 DNA reads TGCAGCGTTGAAGATCAGGCGGGACTAGCGGGAGGAGGGTACGAGCAGTACTTC. Protein: CSVEDQAGLAGGGYEQYF.

This clonotype has at least ten counts. The chain is built from TRBV10-3 and TRBJ2-7, with D possibly matching TRBD1 (5 bases). The V gene lost 5 bases and the J gene lost 3 bases, with 20 bases spanning the gap. Germline-derived CDR1 and CDR2 are ENHRY and SYGVKD. The CDR3 has 16 residues. CDR3 protein: CAISPGRKGHLYEQYF. DNA of the CDR3: TGTGCCATCAGTCCTGGCCGTAAAGGACACCTCTACGAGCAGTACTTC.

This clonotype was counted many times. The chain is built from TRBV5-4 and TRBJ2-5; D unclear. The CDR3 has 13 residues. V was trimmed by 4 bases and J by 0 bases, leaving 7 bases between them. Germline CDR1 SGHNT, CDR2 YYREEE (reference sequence). CDR3: CASSPGYQETQYF. The CDR3 coding sequence is TGTGCCAGCAGCCCTGGATACCAAGAGACCCAGTACTTC.

This clonotype was recorded many times. The rearrangement joins TRBV24-1 to TRBJ2-3; D is unresolved. The germline V gene has CDR1 KGHDR and CDR2 SFDVKD. CDR3 size: 12 residues. V shed 5 bases and J shed 2 bases, with 4 bases lying between them. The CDR3 protein is CATSGPTDTQYF. The CDR3 bases are TGTGCCACCAGTGGTCCCACAGATACGCAGTATTTT.

This clonotype was seen ten or more times. The chain links TRBV6-5 to TRBJ2-3; the match to TRBD1 covers 7 bases. The ends lost 3 bases at V and 5 bases at J; junction bases unmatched: 14. The CDR3 covers 17 residues. CDR1 and CDR2 from the germline V gene are MNHEY and SVGAGI. In nucleotides, the CDR3 is TGTGCCAGCAGTTATGGCCAGGGGGTTCCCGGGCAAGATACGCAGTATTTT. The encoded protein is CASSYGQGVPGQDTQYF.

The chain couples TRBV7-2 to TRBJ2-5, with TRBD1 matching over 7 bases. V shed 0 bases, J shed 2 bases, and the junction held 6 bases outside the gene matches. This CDR3 is 16 amino acids long. The germline CDR1 and CDR2 sequences are SGHTA and FQGNSA. In nucleotides, the CDR3 is TGTGCCAGCAGCTTAGCGATAGCCAGGGGGCAAGAGACCCAGTACTTC. Its translation is CASSLAIARGQETQYF.

This clonotype has at least ten counts. The rearrangement links TRBV28 to TRBJ2-7; TRBD2 might be the D (5 bases). Trimming stripped 8 bases from V and 9 bases from J, with 14 bases between. The CDR3 is 11 residues long. Germline assignment: CDR1 MDHEN and CDR2 SYDVKM. CDR3 coding DNA: TGTGCCAGCGGTCCCCTCGGGGTGCAGTACTTC. Its protein product is CASGPLGVQYF. Full variable domain (remainder filled in from reference TRBV28 and TRBJ2-7): DVKVTQSSRYLVKRTGEKVFLECVQDMDHENMFWYRQDPGLGLRLIYFSYDVKMKEKGDIPEGYSVSREKKERFSLILESASTNQTSMYLCASGPLGVQYFGPGTRLTVT.

A note on this clonotype: Just one base apart from a much larger clone, this may be a read error. The chain recombines TRBV12-3 or TRBV12-4 with TRBJ2-7, with D tentatively TRBD1 (5 bases). The CDR3 totals 11 residues. Trimming left V 4 bases short and J 6 bases short, with 7 bases between. CDR3 region: CASSSQGEQYF. The CDR3 bases are TGTGCCAGCAGTTCCCAGGGCGAGCAGTACTTC.

This clonotype occurred many times. This chain connects TRBV20-1 to TRBJ2-3; 8 positions match TRBD2. CDR3 length: 15 residues. Germline assignment: CDR1 DFQATT and CDR2 SNEGSKA (reference sequence). J gave up 0 bases and V 3 bases, and 5 bases lay outside the gene matches. This CDR3 is CSARRLATSTDTQYF. CDR3 DNA: TGCAGTGCTAGGCGACTAGCGACCAGCACAGATACGCAGTATTTT.

The table lists this clonotype with many counts. The chain carries TRBV6-5 and TRBJ1-1; D gene unclear. This CDR3 has 13 amino acids. The germline V and J ends were trimmed by 5 bases and 1 base, with 8 bases remaining between them. The germline CDR1 and CDR2 sequences are MNHEY and SVGAGI. This chain's CDR3 is CASSSTWNTEAFF. The CDR3 nucleotides are TGTGCCAGCAGTAGCACGTGGAACACTGAAGCTTTCTTT.

This clonotype was seen at least ten times. The CDR3 is CASSLSGSEETQYF. The CDR3 DNA sequence: TGCGCCAGCAGCTTAAGCGGGAGTGAGGAGACCCAGTACTTC. The chain joins TRBV5-1 to TRBJ2-5; 8 nucleotides align to TRBD2. Germline V CDR1 and CDR2: SGHRS, YFSETQ. The junction had 5 bases not matched to a gene; V was cut back by 2 bases and J by 5 bases. The CDR3 loop spans 14 amino acids.

Many counts were recorded for this clonotype. The rearrangement uses TRBV7-2 and TRBJ2-3; 9 bases are shared with TRBD2. Germline CDR1 SGHTA, CDR2 FQGNSA. V dropped 5 bases and J dropped 6; count of bases not matched to a gene: 3. The CDR3 is 13 residues long. In DNA form, the CDR3 reads TGTGCCAGCAGCGGACTAGCGTATGATACGCAGTATTTT. Amino acids: CASSGLAYDTQYF.

The V call is TRBV5-1, the J call TRBJ1-1, with D tentatively TRBD1 (5 bases). This CDR3 has 12 residues. Trimming took 6 bases from V and 3 from J, leaving 9 bases between them. Looked up from germline, CDR1 is SGHRS and CDR2 is YFSETQ. The CDR3 nucleotides read TGCGCCAGCATAGGGGACTACACTGAAGCTTTCTTT. As protein: CASIGDYTEAFF. Together with reference TRBV5-1 and TRBJ1-1, the CDR3 gives the full variable domain: KAGVTQTPRYLIKTRGQQVTLSCSPISGHRSVSWYQQTPGQGLQFLFEYFSETQRNKGNFPGRFSGRQFSNSRSEMNVSTLELGDSALYLCASIGDYTEAFFGQGTRLTVV.

This clonotype was seen many times. The chain recombines TRBV11-3 with TRBJ2-7; 9 bases line up with TRBD2. The CDR3 runs to 18 residues. Per the germline V gene, CDR1 is SGHNT and CDR2 is YENEEA. The trim removed 2 bases at V and 3 bases at J, leaving 14 bases unmatched. CDR3 DNA sequence: TGTGCCAGCAGCTTATTTCCCATGATTAGCGGGAGCAGCTACGAGCAGTACTTC. Translated, it gives CASSLFPMISGSSYEQYF.

This clonotype was recorded many times. The V and J genes are TRBV15 and TRBJ2-3; 7 bases are a match to TRBD2. Germline V gene lookup returns CDR1 LNHNV and CDR2 YYDKDF (reference sequence). The CDR3 contains 16 residues. V shed 0 bases, J shed 3 bases, and the junction held 6 bases outside the gene matches. The CDR3: CATSRDSRGGTDTQYF. The CDR3 DNA is TGTGCCACCAGCAGAGATAGCCGGGGAGGGACAGATACGCAGTATTTT.

This clonotype was observed at least ten times. The gene calls are TRBV5-1 and TRBJ1-1; possibly TRBD1 for D (5 bases). CDR1 is SGHRS, CDR2 YFSETQ, per germline. V was clipped by 0 bases and J by 1 base, with 10 bases between them. The CDR3 is 15 amino acids. CDR3 in amino acids: CASSLDGQGNTEAFF. CDR3 sequence (DNA): TGCGCCAGCAGCTTGGACGGGCAGGGGAACACTGAAGCTTTCTTT.